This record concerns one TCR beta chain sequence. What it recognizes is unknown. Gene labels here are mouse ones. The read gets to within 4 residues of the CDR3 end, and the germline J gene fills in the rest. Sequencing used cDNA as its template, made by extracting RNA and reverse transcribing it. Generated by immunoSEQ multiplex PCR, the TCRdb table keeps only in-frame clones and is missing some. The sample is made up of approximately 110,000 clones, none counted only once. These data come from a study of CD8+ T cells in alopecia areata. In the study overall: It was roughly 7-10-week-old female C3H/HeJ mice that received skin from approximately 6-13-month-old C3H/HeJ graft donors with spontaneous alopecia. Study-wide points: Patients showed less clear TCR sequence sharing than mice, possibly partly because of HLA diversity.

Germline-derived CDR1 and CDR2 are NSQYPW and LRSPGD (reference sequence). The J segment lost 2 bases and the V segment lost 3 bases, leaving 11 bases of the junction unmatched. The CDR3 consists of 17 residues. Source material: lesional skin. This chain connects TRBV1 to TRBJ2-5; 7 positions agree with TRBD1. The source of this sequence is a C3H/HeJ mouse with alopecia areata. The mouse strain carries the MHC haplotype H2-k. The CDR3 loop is CTCSARIPGGTQDTQYF. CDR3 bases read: TGCACCTGCAGTGCCCGAATTCCAGGGGGTACCCAAGAC. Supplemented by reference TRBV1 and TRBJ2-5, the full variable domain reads VTLLEQNPRWRLVPRGQAVNLRCILKNSQYPWMSWYQQDLQKQLQWLFTLRSPGDKEVKSLPGADYLATRVTDTELRLQVANMSQGRTLYCTCSARIPGGTQDTQYFGPGTRLLVL.